These T cell receptor beta chains were read from a single sample in a study of response to subunit inactivated influenza vaccine. TCRdb ran MiXCR on the RT-PCR reads and lists one entry per CDR3 protein. The sample shows roughly 650,000 distinct CDR3 sequences, around 15% of them seen only once. The specimen comprised PBMCs from blood, sampled 14 days before vaccination. All receptors come from a middle-aged man who received an inactivated influenza vaccine. Both conserved end residues are part of each CDR3. D genes are given only for firm matches. Some rows mark clone size as missing; the rest say once, few, many or name a class of expanded clone.

>.|TRBJ2-1|TRBV2|TRBD2
CASTPPAGLAGADEQFF
TGTGCCAGCACCCCCCCCGCAGGACTAGCGGGAGCTGATGAGCAGTTCTTC
>.|TRBJ2-7|TRBV5-5|.
CASSFEGGRIEQYF
TGTGCCAGCAGCTTTGAGGGGGGCCGGATCGAGCAGTACTTC
>few|TRBJ2-5|TRBV10-3|.
CAISEAGQKETQYF
TGTGCCATCAGTGAGGCAGGTCAGAAGGAGACCCAGTACTTC
>few|TRBJ2-5|TRBV6-2/TRBV6-3|.
CASTPIGGQETQYF
TGTGCCAGCACCCCGATTGGGGGACAAGAGACCCAGTACTTC
>.|TRBJ2-3|TRBV30|TRBD2
CAWSWSGSGDTQYF
TGTGCCTGGAGTTGGAGCGGGAGTGGCGATACGCAGTATTTT
>many|TRBJ1-1|TRBV30|TRBD1
CAGDRGTAEAFF
TGTGCCGGGGACAGGGGTACGGCTGAAGCTTTCTTT
>few|TRBJ1-5|TRBV12-3/TRBV12-4|TRBD1
CASRGTGGGQPQHF
TGTGCCAGCAGGGGGACAGGGGGCGGCCAGCCCCAGCATTTT
>few|TRBJ1-1|TRBV12-3/TRBV12-4|.
CASRRQEGGTEAFF
TGTGCCAGCAGACGCCAGGAGGGGGGGACTGAAGCTTTCTTT
>.|TRBJ1-1|TRBV3-1|.
CASSQYNTEAFF
TGTGCCAGCAGCCAATATAACACTGAAGCTTTCTTT
>.|TRBJ2-7|TRBV28|TRBD1
CASTPSGTGNSYEQYF
TGTGCCAGCACTCCGAGCGGGACAGGGAACTCCTACGAGCAGTACTTC
>few|TRBJ2-1|TRBV2|TRBD2
CASSSRLAGINNEQFF
TGTGCCAGCAGCTCCCGACTAGCGGGCATCAACAATGAGCAGTTCTTC
>.|TRBJ2-3|TRBV4-1|.
CASSQGGRDADTQYF
TGCGCCAGCAGCCAAGGCGGGCGGGATGCAGATACGCAGTATTTT
>few|TRBJ2-2|TRBV5-1|TRBD2
CASSPGLGGTGELFF
TGCGCCAGCAGCCCGGGACTAGGGGGCACCGGGGAGCTGTTTTTT
>.|TRBJ1-1|TRBV20-1|.
CSARVTGTNTEAFF
TGCAGTGCTAGGGTGACAGGAACGAACACTGAAGCTTTCTTT
>.|TRBJ2-5|TRBV20-1|.
CSASDGGKETQYF
TGCAGTGCTAGTGATGGGGGTAAAGAGACCCAGTACTTC
>many|TRBJ1-3|TRBV7-2|.
CASSLRVSGNTIYF
TGTGCCAGCAGCTTACGGGTCTCTGGAAACACCATATATTTT
>few|TRBJ2-2|TRBV4-1|.
CASSRTFPGSGELFF
TGCGCCAGCAGCCGTACCTTCCCTGGTTCCGGGGAGCTGTTTTTT
>few|TRBJ2-7|TRBV11-2|.
CARTPPRGRAYEQYF
TGTGCCAGGACCCCCCCTCGGGGCAGGGCCTACGAGCAGTACTTC
>.|TRBJ2-7|TRBV10-3|.
CAISESAYEQYF
TGTGCCATCAGTGAGTCGGCCTACGAGCAGTACTTC
>many|TRBJ2-1|TRBV15|.
CATSKNRLAVYNEQFF
TGTGCCACCAGCAAGAATCGTCTAGCAGTTTACAATGAGCAGTTCTTC
>few|TRBJ2-1|TRBV7-2|TRBD1
CASRRDRDSYNEQFF
TGTGCCAGCAGGCGGGACAGGGACTCCTACAATGAGCAGTTCTTC
>few|TRBJ1-1|TRBV27|.
CASGQTVNTEAFF
TGTGCCAGCGGACAGACGGTGAACACTGAAGCTTTCTTT
>few|TRBJ2-2|TRBV27|.
CASSLRGGRPGELFF
TGTGCCAGCAGTTTGAGGGGGGGCCGCCCCGGGGAGCTGTTTTTT
>.|TRBJ1-1|TRBV30|.
CAWIIGGRTEAFF
TGTGCCTGGATTATCGGGGGACGAACTGAAGCTTTCTTT
>.|TRBJ1-2|TRBV6-1|.
CASTATGGNYGYTF
TGTGCCAGCACAGCCACGGGGGGAAACTATGGCTACACCTTC
>.|TRBJ2-1|TRBV20-1|TRBD2
CCARDAQKTSLKGHEQFF
TGCTGTGCTAGAGATGCCCAAAAGACTAGCCTGAAGGGCCATGAGCAGTTCTTC